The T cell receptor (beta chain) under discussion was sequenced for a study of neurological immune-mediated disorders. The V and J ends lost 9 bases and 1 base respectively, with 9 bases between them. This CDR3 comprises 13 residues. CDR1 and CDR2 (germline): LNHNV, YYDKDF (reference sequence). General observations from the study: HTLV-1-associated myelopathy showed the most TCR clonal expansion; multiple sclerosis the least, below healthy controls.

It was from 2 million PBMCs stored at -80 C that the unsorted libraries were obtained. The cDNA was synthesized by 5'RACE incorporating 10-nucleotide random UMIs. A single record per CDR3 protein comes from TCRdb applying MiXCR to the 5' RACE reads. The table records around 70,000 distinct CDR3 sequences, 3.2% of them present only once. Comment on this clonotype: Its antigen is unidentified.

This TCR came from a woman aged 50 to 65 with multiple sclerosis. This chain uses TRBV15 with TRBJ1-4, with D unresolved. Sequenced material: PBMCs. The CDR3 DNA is TGTGCCACAAGGAGTGGAACTAATGAAAAACTGTTTTTT. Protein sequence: CATRSGTNEKLFF.